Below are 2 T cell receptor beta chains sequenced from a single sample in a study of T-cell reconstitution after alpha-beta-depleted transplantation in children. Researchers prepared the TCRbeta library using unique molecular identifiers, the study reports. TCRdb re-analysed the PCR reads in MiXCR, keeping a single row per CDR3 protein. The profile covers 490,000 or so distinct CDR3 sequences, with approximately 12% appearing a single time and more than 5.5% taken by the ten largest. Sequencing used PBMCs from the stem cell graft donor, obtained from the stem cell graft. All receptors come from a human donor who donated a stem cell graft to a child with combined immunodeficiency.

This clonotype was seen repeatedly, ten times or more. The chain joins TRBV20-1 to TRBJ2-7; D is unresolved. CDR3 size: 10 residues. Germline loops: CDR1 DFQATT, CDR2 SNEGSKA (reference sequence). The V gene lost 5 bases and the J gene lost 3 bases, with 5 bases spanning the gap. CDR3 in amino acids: CSAVGYEQYF. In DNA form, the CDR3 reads TGCAGTGCTGTGGGCTACGAGCAGTACTTC.

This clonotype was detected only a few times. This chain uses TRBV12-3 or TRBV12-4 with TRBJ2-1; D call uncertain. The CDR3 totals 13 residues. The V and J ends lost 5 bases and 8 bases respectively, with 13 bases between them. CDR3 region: CASSASMHHEQFF. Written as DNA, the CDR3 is TGTGCCAGCAGTGCATCTATGCACCATGAGCAGTTCTTC.